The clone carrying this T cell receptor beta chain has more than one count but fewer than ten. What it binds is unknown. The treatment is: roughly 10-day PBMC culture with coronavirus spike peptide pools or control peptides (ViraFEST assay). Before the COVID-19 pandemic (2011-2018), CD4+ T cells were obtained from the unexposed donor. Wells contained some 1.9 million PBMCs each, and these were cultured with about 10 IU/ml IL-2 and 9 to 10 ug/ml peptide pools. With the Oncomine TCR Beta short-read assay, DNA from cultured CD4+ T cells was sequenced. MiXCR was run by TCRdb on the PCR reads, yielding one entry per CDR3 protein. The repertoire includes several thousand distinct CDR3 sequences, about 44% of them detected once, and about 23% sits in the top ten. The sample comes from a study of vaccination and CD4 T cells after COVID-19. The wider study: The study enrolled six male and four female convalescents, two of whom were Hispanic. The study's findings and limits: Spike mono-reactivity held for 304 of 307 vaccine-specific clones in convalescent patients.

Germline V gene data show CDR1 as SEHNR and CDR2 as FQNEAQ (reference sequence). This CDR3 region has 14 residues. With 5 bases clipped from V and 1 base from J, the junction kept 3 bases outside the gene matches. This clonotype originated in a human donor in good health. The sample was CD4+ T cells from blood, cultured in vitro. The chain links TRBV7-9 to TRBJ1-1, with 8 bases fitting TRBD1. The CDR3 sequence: CASSPGQGNTEAFF. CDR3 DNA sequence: TGTGCCAGCAGCCCAGGACAGGGGAACACTGAAGCTTTCTTT. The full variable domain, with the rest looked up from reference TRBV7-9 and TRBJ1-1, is DTGVSQNPRHKITKRGQNVTFRCDPISEHNRLYWYRQTLGQGPEFLTYFQNEAQLEKSRLLSDRFSAERPKGSFSTLEIQRTEQGDSAMYLCASSPGQGNTEAFFGQGTRLTVV.